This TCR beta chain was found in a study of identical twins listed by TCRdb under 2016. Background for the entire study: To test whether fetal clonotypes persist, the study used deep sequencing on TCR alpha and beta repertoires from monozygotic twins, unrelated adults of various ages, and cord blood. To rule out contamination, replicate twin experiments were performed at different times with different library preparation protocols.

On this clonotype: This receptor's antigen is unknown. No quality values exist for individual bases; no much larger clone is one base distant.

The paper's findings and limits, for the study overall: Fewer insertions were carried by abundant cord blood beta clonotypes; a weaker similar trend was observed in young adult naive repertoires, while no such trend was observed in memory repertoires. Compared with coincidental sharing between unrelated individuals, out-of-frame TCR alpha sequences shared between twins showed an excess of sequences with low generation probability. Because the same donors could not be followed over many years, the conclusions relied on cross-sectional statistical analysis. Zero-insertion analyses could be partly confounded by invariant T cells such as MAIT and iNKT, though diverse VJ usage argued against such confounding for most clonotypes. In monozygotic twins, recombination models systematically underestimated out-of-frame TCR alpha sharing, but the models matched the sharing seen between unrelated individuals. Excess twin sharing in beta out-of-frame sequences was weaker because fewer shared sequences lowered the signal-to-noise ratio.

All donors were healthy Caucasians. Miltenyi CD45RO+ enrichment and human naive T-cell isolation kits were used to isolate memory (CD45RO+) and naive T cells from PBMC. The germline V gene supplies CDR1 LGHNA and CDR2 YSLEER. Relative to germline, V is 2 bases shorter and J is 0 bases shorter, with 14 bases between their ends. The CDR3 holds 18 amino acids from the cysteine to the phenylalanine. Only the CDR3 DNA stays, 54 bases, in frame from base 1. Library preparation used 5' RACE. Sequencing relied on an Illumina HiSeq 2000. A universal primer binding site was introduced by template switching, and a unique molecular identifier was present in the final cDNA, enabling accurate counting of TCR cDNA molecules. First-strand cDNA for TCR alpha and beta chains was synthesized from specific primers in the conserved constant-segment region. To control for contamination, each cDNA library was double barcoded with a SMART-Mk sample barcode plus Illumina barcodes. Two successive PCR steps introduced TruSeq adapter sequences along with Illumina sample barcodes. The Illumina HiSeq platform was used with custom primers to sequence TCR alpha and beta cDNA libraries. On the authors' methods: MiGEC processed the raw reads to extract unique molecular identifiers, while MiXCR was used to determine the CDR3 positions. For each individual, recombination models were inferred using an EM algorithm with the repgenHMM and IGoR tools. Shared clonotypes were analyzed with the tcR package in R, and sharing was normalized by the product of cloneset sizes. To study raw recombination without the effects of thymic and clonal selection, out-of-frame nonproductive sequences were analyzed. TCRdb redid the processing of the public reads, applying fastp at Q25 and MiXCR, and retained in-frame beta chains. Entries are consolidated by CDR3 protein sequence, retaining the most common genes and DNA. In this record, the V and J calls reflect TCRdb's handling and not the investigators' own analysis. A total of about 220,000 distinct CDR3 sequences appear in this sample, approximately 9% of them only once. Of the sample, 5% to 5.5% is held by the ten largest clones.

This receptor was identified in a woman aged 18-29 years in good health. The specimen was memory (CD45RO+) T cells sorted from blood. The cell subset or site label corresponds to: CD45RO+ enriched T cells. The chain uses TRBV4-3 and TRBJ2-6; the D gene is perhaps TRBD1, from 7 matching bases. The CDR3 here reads CASSQPRQGGSGANVLTF. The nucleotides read TGCGCCAGCAGCCAACCCAGACAGGGAGGCTCTGGGGCCAACGTCCTGACTTTC.